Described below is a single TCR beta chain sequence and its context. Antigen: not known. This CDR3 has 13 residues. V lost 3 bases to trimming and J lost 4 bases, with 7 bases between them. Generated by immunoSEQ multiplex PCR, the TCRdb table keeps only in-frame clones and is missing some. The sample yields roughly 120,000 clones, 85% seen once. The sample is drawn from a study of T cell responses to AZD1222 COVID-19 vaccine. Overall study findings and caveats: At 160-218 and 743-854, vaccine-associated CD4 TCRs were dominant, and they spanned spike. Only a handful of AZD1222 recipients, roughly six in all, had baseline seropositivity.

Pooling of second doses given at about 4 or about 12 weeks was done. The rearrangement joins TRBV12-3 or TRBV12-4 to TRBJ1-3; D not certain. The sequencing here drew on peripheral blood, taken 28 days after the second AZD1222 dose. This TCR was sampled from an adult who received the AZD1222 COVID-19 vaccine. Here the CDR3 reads CASSFPGGNTIYF. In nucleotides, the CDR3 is TGTGCCAGCAGTTTTCCGGGGGGAAACACCATATATTTT.